This passage covers 2 T cell receptor beta chains from one sample sequenced in a study of T cells in Graves' hyperthyroidism and ophthalmopathy. RNA transcripts gave rise to amplified TCR beta CDR3 regions. The study used the HTBI primer set for a first-round RT-PCR of the TCR CDR3. TCRdb re-analysed the multiplex PCR reads in MiXCR, keeping a single row per CDR3 protein. Found here are about 280,000 distinct CDR3 sequences, less than 30% of them singletons; the top ten hold approximately 25%. The sample comprised blood. The receptors were gathered from a man in his forties with Graves' hyperthyroidism that later progressed to Graves' ophthalmopathy.

This clonotype was detected ten times or more. The J gene is TRBJ2-5, the V gene TRBV20-1, with a tentative D call TRBD2 (6 bases). The CDR3 totals 13 residues. Germline V gives CDR1 DFQATT, CDR2 SNEGSKA (reference sequence). Trimming took 6 bases from V and 4 from J, leaving 15 bases between them. The CDR3 region has the DNA TGCAGTGCCCCCATGGGGGGAGGAGAGACCCAGTACTTC. It is translated as CSAPMGGGETQYF.

In its sample, this clonotype was seen many times. The V gene is TRBV6-2 or TRBV6-3, the J gene TRBJ1-5; D gene unclear. The CDR3 spans 13 residues. V shed 3 bases and J shed 6 bases, with 9 bases lying between them. Germline CDR1 MNHEY, CDR2 SVGEGT. CDR3 in amino acids: CASSYPLGQPQHF. CDR3 bases: TGTGCCAGCAGTTATCCCCTCGGTCAGCCCCAGCATTTT.